This TCR beta chain is drawn from a study of T cell responses to AZD1222 COVID-19 vaccine. Concerning this clone itself: Its target is unknown.

The method was immunoSEQ multiplex PCR; TCRdb's version includes in-frame clones alone and lacks a portion of them. This sample yields 150,000 to 200,000 clones, of which 80% to 90% are seen a single time; about 3% belongs to the top ten. With 5 bases clipped from V and 4 bases from J, the junction kept 7 bases outside the gene matches. The length of the CDR3 is 15 residues. Germline V CDR1 and CDR2: SGHVS, FNYEAQ. General study points: Nearly half of spike-specific TCRs reportedly target variant regions that are unmutated in the B.1.351 and B.1.1.7 variants. Spike was spanned by vaccine-associated CD4 TCRs, with dominance at 160-218 and 743-854. Clonal diversity was possibly underestimated; the donors were predominantly white British and more often female. Baseline antibody screening turned up just a handful of seropositive AZD1222 recipients.

The chain is built from TRBV7-6 and TRBJ2-1; TRBD2 matches at 8 bases. The source was peripheral blood, collected on day 0 of MenACWY control vaccination. This receptor was obtained from an adult in good health. CDR3 coding DNA: TGTGCCAGCAGCGGGCGTAGCGGGAATTACAATGAGCAGTTCTTC. This translates into CASSGRSGNYNEQFF.